Given below is one TCR beta chain in context. CDR3 length: 16 amino acids. CDR1 is LNHNV and CDR2 is YYDKDF in the germline V gene (reference sequence). Germline trimming cut 0 bases from V and 6 bases from J; bases unmatched to any gene: 10. The controls, all healthy donors, were matched for age and sex. CD8+ and CD4+ T cells were negatively isolated; TEMRA cells were FACS-enriched. This sample was taken from a study of CD8 T cells in Susac syndrome. RNA, at about 0.5 to 1 ug, was reverse transcribed with random hexamers. The CDR3 of TCR beta was amplified by immunoSEQ multiplex PCR across 54 Vbeta and 13 Jbeta. MiXCR, run by TCRdb on the immunoSEQ multiplex PCR reads, gives a single entry per CDR3 protein. The sample includes 150,000 to 200,000 distinct CDR3 sequences, approximately 94% of them seen just once.

The specimen sequenced was CD4+ T cells from PBMCs. The receptor was derived from a human donor in good health. V usage is TRBV15 and J usage is TRBJ1-2; 7 positions agree with TRBD1. The DNA of the CDR3 is TGTGCCACCAGCAGAGATGTGTGGGCCCAGGGGGATGGCTACACCTTC. Protein sequence: CATSRDVWAQGDGYTF.